The 27 T cell receptor beta chains below were found in one sample sequenced in a study of regulatory T cells in long-lasting Graves disease. Investigators prepared the TCR beta libraries by applying iRepertoire HTBI primers and Arm-PCR of CDR3 regions. TCRdb re-derived calls from the multiplex PCR reads in MiXCR, one entry per CDR3 protein. The sample holds about half a million distinct CDR3 sequences, about 20% seen once. Described time point: persistent/refractory GD, antithyroid drugs over 5 years with positive TRAb. RNA isolated from PBMCs was used to make the TCR library. Sequenced here: peripheral blood mononuclear cells (PBMCs), sampled when the disease was refractory, from a patient treated with antithyroid drugs. The receptors were gathered from a female donor with Graves disease.

V and J are TRBV27 and TRBJ1-3; no clear D gene. The CDR3 contains 15 residues. Germline loops: CDR1 MNHEY, CDR2 SMNVEV (reference sequence). The V gene lost 2 bases and the J gene lost 2 bases, with 10 bases spanning the gap. The CDR3 loop reads CASSLSRFAGNTIYF. The CDR3 DNA follows: TGTGCCAGCAGTTTAAGCAGGTTTGCTGGAAACACCATATATTTT.

This clonotype was seen a few times. This chain connects TRBV4-3 to TRBJ1-1; D is unresolved. CDR1 LGHNA and CDR2 YSLEER come from the germline V gene. CDR3 length: 16 residues. With 4 bases removed from V and 0 bases from J, the gap between germline ends came to 15 bases. CDR3 sequence: CASSRFPVSMNTEAFF. The CDR3 DNA follows: TGCGCCAGCAGCCGTTTCCCAGTGAGTATGAACACTGAAGCTTTCTTT.

This clonotype was recorded a few times. V gene TRBV15 combines with J gene TRBJ2-5; D perhaps matches TRBD1 (6 bases). This CDR3 has 14 amino acids. V lost 4 bases, J lost 1 base, and 10 bases lay in between. CDR1 and CDR2 (germline): LNHNV, YYDKDF (reference sequence). The CDR3 sequence: CATSTGQIQETQYF. The DNA for the CDR3 is TGTGCCACCAGCACCGGACAGATCCAAGAGACCCAGTACTTC.

This clonotype was detected a few times. The chain uses TRBV28 and TRBJ1-1; D unresolved. Looked up from germline, CDR1 is MDHEN and CDR2 is SYDVKM. This CDR3 contains 12 residues. V was shortened by 7 bases and J by 9 bases, with 15 bases between the two germline ends. Here the CDR3 reads CASTLPGRQAFF. The CDR3 bases are TGTGCCAGCACCCTCCCGGGCAGGCAAGCTTTCTTT.

This clonotype was observed at least ten times. The gene calls are TRBV28 and TRBJ1-2; D is perhaps TRBD1 (5 bases). Looked up from germline, CDR1 is MDHEN and CDR2 is SYDVKM. There are 15 residues in the CDR3. V was shortened by 4 bases and J by 4 bases, with 16 bases between the two germline ends. The CDR3 region is CASSSIGTLFYGYTF. The CDR3 region has the DNA TGTGCCAGCAGTTCGATAGGGACTTTGTTCTATGGCTACACCTTC.

This clonotype was counted at least ten times. The chain has TRBV19 and TRBJ1-2; TRBD1 matches at 7 bases. The V gene's germline CDR1 is LNHDA and CDR2 SQIVND (reference sequence). The V gene end was trimmed by 7 bases and the J gene end by 5 bases; junction bases not matched to a gene: 10. The CDR3 is 14 amino acids. CDR3 in amino acids: CASKQDREFYGYTF. The CDR3 DNA reads TGTGCCAGTAAGCAAGACAGGGAGTTTTATGGCTACACCTTC.

A few counts support this clonotype. V usage is TRBV29-1 and J usage is TRBJ2-2; 7 nucleotides align to TRBD1. The CDR3 consists of 15 residues. CDR1 is SQVTM and CDR2 is ANQGSEA in the germline V gene. V was pared by 6 bases and J by 0 bases, with 7 bases of the junction left unmatched. For the CDR3, the DNA is TGCAGCGTGCCCGGGACAGCCCCGAACACCGGGGAGCTGTTTTTT. Translating gives CSVPGTAPNTGELFF.

The sample holds a few counts of this clonotype. V usage is TRBV12-3 or TRBV12-4 and J usage is TRBJ2-7; D is perhaps TRBD1 (6 bases). Trimming left V 5 bases short and J 5 bases short, with 19 bases between. This CDR3 spans 15 amino acids. The CDR3 coding sequence is TGTGCCAGCAGTCTCGGGACAAATCTTCGGGACGAGCAGTACTTC. This translates into CASSLGTNLRDEQYF.

The rearrangement uses TRBV6-2 or TRBV6-3 and TRBJ1-5, with D tentatively TRBD1 (5 bases). V was pared by 6 bases and J by 4 bases, with 13 bases between. The CDR3 has 14 residues. Germline V gene lookup returns CDR1 MNHEY and CDR2 SVGEGT. The CDR3 sequence is CASSKAEGNQPQHF. The CDR3 nucleotides are TGTGCCAGCAGCAAGGCAGAGGGGAATCAGCCCCAGCATTTT.

This clonotype appeared a single time. This may arise from a read error, as a much more abundant clone is one base away. V is TRBV5-1 and J is TRBJ1-2; D uncertain. CDR1 and CDR2 (germline): SGHRS, YFSETQ. This CDR3 is 13 amino acids long. Trimming removed 7 bases from V and 0 bases from J, with 10 bases in between. The CDR3 coding sequence is TGCGCCAGCGCCCGAGGATCTAACTATGGCTACACCTTC. Amino acid sequence: CASARGSNYGYTF.

This clonotype was detected many times. The rearrangement links TRBV28 to TRBJ1-2, with D hard to call. V was clipped by 2 bases and J by 6 bases, with 7 bases between them. Germline CDR1 reads MDHEN; CDR2 reads SYDVKM. The CDR3 consists of 12 residues. Written as DNA, the CDR3 is TGTGCCAGCAGTTTAGTTCCCAATGGCTACACCTTC. Protein sequence: CASSLVPNGYTF.

The chain uses TRBV18 and TRBJ2-5; no definite D call. The germline V gene has CDR1 KGHSH and CDR2 LQKENI. Trimming took 1 base from V and 2 from J, leaving 11 bases between them. The CDR3 consists of 15 residues. This CDR3 reads CASSPLSRDQETQYF. The CDR3 bases are TGTGCCAGCTCACCACTGTCACGAGATCAAGAGACCCAGTACTTC.

This clonotype was counted once. The CDR3 nucleotides are TGCGCCAGCAGCCAGGGAAGGGGCAGGGGGAATTCACCCCTCCACTTT. Translating it yields CASSQGRGRGNSPLHF. The chain uses TRBV4-3 and TRBJ1-6; TRBD1 aligns across 7 bases. The length of the CDR3 is 16 residues. The V and J ends lost 3 bases and 7 bases, in that order; junction bases with no gene match: 9. The germline CDR1 and CDR2 sequences are LGHNA and YSLEER.

The chain uses TRBV4-3 and TRBJ2-7, with a weak D call TRBD2 (5 bases). The V end lost 0 bases, the J end lost 7 bases, and 10 bases lay between the germline ends. CDR1 and CDR2 (germline): LGHNA, YSLEER. This CDR3 region has 13 residues. Here the CDR3 reads CASSQDLAWEQYF. The CDR3 nucleotides read TGCGCCAGCAGCCAAGATCTAGCATGGGAGCAGTACTTC.

This clonotype was seen at least ten times. This chain joins TRBV6-1 and TRBJ1-5, with D unclear. CDR1 is MNHNS, CDR2 SASEGT, per germline. This CDR3 spans 14 amino acids. Trimming cost V 11 bases and J 0 bases, with 14 bases left between them. CDR3 nucleotide sequence: TGTGCCTCTACGACTAGAGATAGCAATCAGCCCCAGCATTTT. Amino acids: CASTTRDSNQPQHF.

This clonotype was seen many times. The chain has TRBV28 and TRBJ1-2; D call uncertain. Between the trimmed V and J ends, which lost 1 base and 5 bases, there was a span of 14 bases. Germline values: CDR1 MDHEN, CDR2 SYDVKM. The CDR3 has 15 residues. In DNA, the CDR3 is TGTGCCAGCAGTTTATCCAGACGCCGAGTGTATGGCTACACCTTC. Translating gives CASSLSRRRVYGYTF.

This clonotype has more than one count but fewer than ten. The rearrangement uses TRBV5-1 and TRBJ1-1; tentative D call: TRBD1 (5 bases). V lost 2 bases, J lost 7 bases, and 12 bases lay in between. The CDR3 totals 13 residues. Germline V lookup: CDR1 SGHRS, CDR2 YFSETQ. This chain's CDR3 is CASSFIRADEAFF. The CDR3 region has the DNA TGCGCCAGCAGCTTTATCAGGGCCGATGAAGCTTTCTTT.

Of note for this clonotype: Possible read error: a much larger clone is one base away. The V call is TRBV6-5, the J call TRBJ2-2, with 7 bases that match TRBD2. Germline assignment: CDR1 MNHEY and CDR2 SVGAGI. The CDR3 is made up of 14 amino acids. This CDR3 is CAGSWTRGPGELFF. In DNA form, the CDR3 reads TGTGCCGGCAGTTGGACTAGGGGACCCGGGGAGCTGTTTTTT.

Comments on this clonotype: With a much larger clone just one base away, this may be a read error. The rearrangement uses TRBV27 and TRBJ1-1; D is uncertain. CDR1 and CDR2 (germline): MNHEY, SMNVEV (reference sequence). The CDR3 runs to 14 residues. CDR3 sequence: CVSSLIDMNTEAFF. Here the CDR3 DNA reads TGTGTCAGCAGTCTGATTGATATGAACACTGAAGCTTTCTTT.

This clonotype was found many times. This chain uses TRBV28 with TRBJ2-5; 9 bases map to TRBD1. This CDR3 has 16 residues. Germline V CDR1 and CDR2: MDHEN, SYDVKM. V lost 5 bases and J lost 2; bases outside the gene matches: 9. The CDR3 loop is CASSLPRTGVQETQYF. The DNA of the CDR3 is TGTGCCAGCAGTCTCCCCCGGACAGGGGTGCAAGAGACCCAGTACTTC.

V gene TRBV29-1 combines with J gene TRBJ1-2; D call uncertain. CDR3 length: 12 residues. CDR1 and CDR2 (germline): SQVTM, ANQGSEA. Deletions cut 0 bases from V and 6 bases from J, with 8 bases between. The CDR3: CSVEDRPDGYTF. CDR3 coding DNA: TGCAGCGTTGAAGATCGCCCCGATGGCTACACCTTC. Variable domain in full (rest from reference TRBV29-1 and TRBJ1-2): SAVISQKPSRDICQRGTSLTIQCQVDSQVTMMFWYRQQPGQSLTLIATANQGSEATYESGFVIDKFPISRPNLTFSTLTVSNMSPEDSSIYLCSVEDRPDGYTFGSGTRLTVV.

This clonotype was found a few times. A much more abundant neighbour one base away suggests this may be a read error. The rearrangement uses TRBV6-5 and TRBJ1-1; 10 nucleotides align to TRBD1. Germline V gene lookup returns CDR1 MNHEY and CDR2 SVGAGI. The CDR3 covers 17 residues. CDR3 DNA: TGTGCCAGCAGTTCTGTCCCGGGACAGGGGATGAACACTAAAGCTTTCTTT. Translating it yields CASSSVPGQGMNTKAFF.

This clonotype was recorded many times. The V and J genes are TRBV25-1 and TRBJ2-5, with TRBD2 identical over 8 bases. The ends lost 5 bases at V and 1 base at J; junction bases unmatched: 12. This CDR3 region has 17 residues. Germline V gene sequence: CDR1 MGHDK, CDR2 SYGVNS. The CDR3 coding sequence is TGTGCCAGCAGTCCCCTCCGTGGGCTAGCGGGCCAAGAGACCCAGTACTTC. Translation: CASSPLRGLAGQETQYF.

Notes on this clonotype: This sequence may be a read error, since a much larger clone differs from it by one base. This sequence joins TRBV7-3 and TRBJ2-7; the D is unclear. Germline CDR1 SGHTA, CDR2 FQGTGA. The CDR3 runs to 11 residues. V gave up 9 bases and J gave up 6 bases, with 12 bases separating them. CDR3: CARSRSVEQYF. The CDR3 nucleotides are TGTGCCAGGAGCCGCTCCGTCGAGCAGTACTTC.

The V gene is TRBV11-2, the J gene TRBJ2-1; D not certain. Trimming left V 4 bases short and J 8 bases short, with 9 bases between. The germline CDR1 and CDR2 sequences are SGHAT and FQNNGV. CDR3 length: 12 amino acids. The CDR3 spells CASSSLGDEQFF. Written as DNA, the CDR3 is TGTGCCAGCAGCTCTTTAGGCGATGAGCAGTTCTTC.

The chain employs TRBV19 and TRBJ2-7; 7 bases are shared with TRBD2. Germline V gene sequence: CDR1 LNHDA, CDR2 SQIVND (reference sequence). The CDR3 is 15 residues long. Trimming cost V 0 bases and J 5 bases; bases outside gene matches: 7. The CDR3 spells CASSIDPAGSNEQYF. The CDR3, as DNA: TGTGCCAGTAGTATAGATCCAGCGGGGTCGAACGAGCAGTACTTC.

The gene calls are TRBV5-4 and TRBJ1-1; 8 bases map to TRBD1. This CDR3 contains 15 residues. V lost 4 bases to trimming and J lost 7 bases; unmatched junction nucleotides: 12. Germline CDR1 is SGHNT and CDR2 is YYREEE (reference sequence). DNA for the CDR3: TGTGCCAGCAGCCCAACCCGGGACAGGACAAATGAAGCTTTCTTT. This sequence encodes CASSPTRDRTNEAFF.